These 17 T cell receptor beta chains were all obtained from the same sample, sequenced in a study of OX40 agonist ivuxolimab in advanced cancers. Some clones are missing from TCRdb's copy, which holds only in-frame ones; the method was immunoSEQ multiplex PCR. The sample includes 90,000 to 120,000 clones, 85% to 95% of them seen just once. Here the sequenced sample was CD4+ or CD8+ T cells sorted from blood, taken in a trial of the OX40 agonist ivuxolimab. The origin of the receptors is an adult with an advanced solid tumor such as melanoma, head and neck, liver or kidney cancer.

V usage is TRBV5-1 and J usage is TRBJ2-3; TRBD2 matches 7 bases. The CDR3 contains 12 residues. The germline CDR1 and CDR2 sequences are SGHRS and YFSETQ. The J segment lost 1 base and the V segment lost 7 bases, leaving 0 bases of the junction unmatched. CDR3 bases: TGCGCCAGCCGGGGGGGCACAGATACGCAGTATTTT. This codes for CASRGGTDTQYF.

The chain has TRBV7-6 and TRBJ2-3; D uncertain. CDR1 and CDR2 (germline): SGHVS, FNYEAQ. The V end lost 0 bases, the J end lost 2 bases, and 9 bases lay between the germline ends. There are 15 residues in the CDR3. Written as DNA, the CDR3 is TGTGCCAGCAGCTTAGCCGATGGGTCCACAGATACGCAGTATTTT. Translating it yields CASSLADGSTDTQYF. The whole variable domain, remainder taken from reference TRBV7-6 and TRBJ2-3, is GAGVSQSPRYKVTKRGQDVALRCDPISGHVSLYWYRQALGQGPEFLTYFNYEAQQDKSGLPNDRFSAERPEGSISTLTIQRTEQRDSAMYRCASSLADGSTDTQYFGPGTRLTVL.

The chain has TRBV2 and TRBJ1-6; a possible D gene is TRBD1 (5 bases). The ends were cut back, 6 bases at V and 0 bases at J, with 9 bases in the middle. This CDR3 has 15 residues. Germline CDR1 SNHLY, CDR2 FYNNEI. The CDR3 loop reads CASRAGSSYNSPLHF. For the CDR3, the DNA is TGTGCCAGCAGGGCAGGGAGCTCCTATAATTCACCCCTCCACTTT.

This chain connects TRBV18 to TRBJ1-1; perhaps TRBD1 as D (5 bases). V lost 4 bases and J lost 3, with 12 bases in between. The CDR3 contains 14 residues. Germline loops: CDR1 KGHSH, CDR2 LQKENI. As DNA, the CDR3 is TGTGCCAGCTCACAGAGGGACTCTGACACTGAAGCTTTCTTT. Its protein is CASSQRDSDTEAFF.

This sequence joins TRBV5-1 and TRBJ2-3; 7 bases are a match to TRBD1. Trimming removed 4 bases from V and 2 bases from J; junction bases left unmatched: 4. CDR3 length: 14 residues. The germline V gene has CDR1 SGHRS and CDR2 YFSETQ. CDR3 region: CASSQGQHTDTQYF. The CDR3 DNA is TGCGCCAGCAGCCAGGGACAGCACACAGATACGCAGTATTTT.

The V gene is TRBV7-2, the J gene TRBJ2-7, with a tentative D call TRBD2 (6 bases). The CDR3 is 15 amino acids. The V end lost 5 bases, the J end lost 3 bases, and 17 bases lay between the germline ends. Looked up from germline, CDR1 is SGHTA and CDR2 is FQGNSA. CDR3 region: CASSPVTGVFYEQYF. The CDR3 DNA follows: TGTGCCAGCAGCCCGGTGACGGGAGTCTTCTACGAGCAGTACTTC.

The J gene is TRBJ1-2, the V gene TRBV5-6; maybe TRBD1 (6 bases). V lost 6 bases and J lost 1, with 13 bases in between. Looked up from germline, CDR1 is SGHDT and CDR2 is YYEEEE. The CDR3 loop spans 14 amino acids. CDR3 DNA: TGTGCCAGCACTTGGGGGCAAGTTAACTATGGCTACACCTTC. As protein: CASTWGQVNYGYTF.

The rearrangement joins TRBV5-1 to TRBJ1-3, with D possibly TRBD1 on 6 matching bases. Trimming removed 4 bases at V and 0 bases at J, with 11 bases between. CDR3 size: 15 residues. In germline, CDR1 is SGHRS, CDR2 YFSETQ. CDR3 in DNA: TGCGCCAGCAGCGGATTAGGGGGCTCTGGAAACACCATATATTTT. This sequence encodes CASSGLGGSGNTIYF.

Only a few counts were recorded for this clone. The CDR3 sequence: CASSSGTGDPYGYTF. As DNA, the CDR3 is TGCGCCAGCAGCTCCGGGACAGGTGACCCCTATGGCTACACCTTC. The genes are TRBV5-1 and TRBJ1-2; 8 bases fit TRBD1. The CDR3 is 15 amino acids. J lost 4 bases, V lost 3 bases, and 8 bases had no gene match. The germline CDR1 and CDR2 sequences are SGHRS and YFSETQ.

This clone has only one observation. The J gene is TRBJ1-2, the V gene TRBV6-1; D gene uncertain. Germline V lookup: CDR1 MNHNS, CDR2 SASEGT. Trimming left V 6 bases short and J 5 bases short, with 19 bases between. The CDR3 runs 15 residues. Written as DNA, the CDR3 is TGTGCCAGCAGGGCGGGTAGCGGCCTCAGGTATGGCTACACCTTC. It translates to CASRAGSGLRYGYTF.

The rearrangement uses TRBV19 and TRBJ1-6; 7 bases map to TRBD1. The CDR3 has 22 amino acids. V was clipped by 2 bases and J by 3 bases; unmatched bases: 22. The V gene's germline CDR1 is LNHDA and CDR2 SQIVND (reference sequence). The CDR3 nucleotides are TGTGCCAGTAGTATATTAGGGAGGGGGCAGGGAAGGCACTATCACTATAATTCACCCCTCCACTTT. Translation gives CASSILGRGQGRHYHYNSPLHF.

The chain has TRBV2 and TRBJ1-5; 7 bases match TRBD1. V lost 3 bases to trimming and J lost 4 bases; unmatched junction nucleotides: 0. Germline CDR1 is SNHLY and CDR2 is FYNNEI. This CDR3 contains 13 residues. CDR3 sequence: CASSDRGNQPQHF. The DNA for the CDR3 is TGTGCCAGCAGTGACAGGGGGAATCAGCCCCAGCATTTT.

V and J are TRBV5-1 and TRBJ2-3; D is ambiguous. CDR3 size: 13 residues. V was shortened by 1 base and J by 4 bases, with 7 bases between the two germline ends. The germline V gene has CDR1 SGHRS and CDR2 YFSETQ. CDR3 DNA: TGCGCCAGCAGCTTGTTGTGGTCAGATACGCAGTATTTT. Protein: CASSLLWSDTQYF.

The chain employs TRBV6-5 and TRBJ2-7; 8 nucleotides align to TRBD2. V lost 2 bases and J lost 5; bases outside the gene matches: 11. CDR3 size: 16 residues. CDR1 and CDR2 from the germline V gene are MNHEY and SVGAGI. DNA for the CDR3: TGTGCCAGCAGTTACGCGAGTCCGGGACTAGGCCACGAGCAGTACTTC. It encodes CASSYASPGLGHEQYF.

The chain couples TRBV5-8 to TRBJ1-5; D is unclear. Trimming stripped 2 bases from V and 8 bases from J, with 11 bases between. Germline V gene data show CDR1 as SGHTS and CDR2 as YDEGEE. The CDR3 is 13 amino acids. The CDR3 reads CASSFGNSEPQHF. In nucleotides, the CDR3 is TGTGCCAGCAGCTTCGGGAATTCGGAGCCCCAGCATTTT.

The chain carries TRBV6-5 and TRBJ2-7, with 10 nucleotides matching TRBD2. The CDR3 runs to 14 residues. V was clipped by 7 bases and J by 4 bases; unmatched bases: 7. CDR1 MNHEY and CDR2 SVGAGI come from the germline V gene. The CDR3 nucleotides are TGTGCCAGCACTATAGCGGGAGGATCTTACGAGCAGTACTTC. Protein product: CASTIAGGSYEQYF.

This clone was found once. This rearrangement joins TRBV21-1 to TRBJ1-5. TRBV21-1 is a documented pseudogene. This CDR3 is built from 14 residues. The CDR3 loop is CASSKLMSSQPQHF. The CDR3 nucleotides are TGTGCCAGCAGCAAGCTCATGTCTAGCCAGCCCCAGCATTTT.